This T cell receptor beta chain was observed in a study of cytomegalovirus exposure and HLA in healthy donors. 13 Jbeta primers and 60 Vbeta primers were used for the PCR. Measured with immunoSEQ multiplex PCR; TCRdb has only the in-frame clones, and not every one. The sample records 90,000 or so clones, approximately 72% being singletons. CDR1 is SNHLY and CDR2 is FYNNEI in the germline V gene. V lost 6 bases and J 3 bases, leaving 10 bases between the germline ends. This CDR3 spans 13 amino acids. Points from the study as a whole: In a later analysis, approximately 15,000 TCR beta sequences were associated with HLA alleles at 0.05 false discovery rate. Rare sequences made up most TCRs, while some public TCRs were found in many donors.

The table lists this clone with a count of one. What it recognizes is unknown. This sequence originates from a woman aged 40 to 50 in good health and CMV-seronegative. The chain is built from TRBV2 and TRBJ2-3; D may be TRBD1 (5 bases). The specimen sequenced was PBMCs. The CDR3 nucleotides read TGTGCCAGCAGAGCCTCAGGGACAGATACGCAGTATTTT. Translated: CASRASGTDTQYF. The variable domain in full, with the rest retrieved from reference TRBV2 and TRBJ2-3, is EPEVTQTPSHQVTQMGQEVILRCVPISNHLYFYWYRQILGQKVEFLVSFYNNEISEKSEIFDDQFSVERPDGSNFTLKIRSTKLEDSAMYFCASRASGTDTQYFGPGTRLTVL.